These 5 T cell receptor beta chains were sequenced from one sample in a study of T-cell memory formation after mild COVID-19. Using its own MiXCR run on the 5' RACE reads, TCRdb lists one record per CDR3 protein. The sample lists approximately 88,000 distinct CDR3 sequences, more than 20% occurring once. Source material: PBMCs or a T cell subset sorted from them (not recorded which). The receptors were sampled from a man between 18 and 29 years old who had mild COVID-19 (a few samples of this study predate the infection). Cell type and time point are not known.

The J gene is TRBJ2-2, the V gene TRBV20-1; TRBD1 matches at 11 bases. V shed 3 bases and J 7 bases; nucleotides not matched to a gene: 7. Germline V gene data show CDR1 as DFQATT and CDR2 as SNEGSKA (reference sequence). The CDR3 is made up of 15 amino acids. CDR3 loop: CSARDRGHWVGELFF. Written as DNA, the CDR3 is TGCAGTGCTAGGGACAGGGGGCACTGGGTCGGGGAGCTGTTTTTT.

This clonotype has a handful of counts. V and J are TRBV29-1 and TRBJ2-5; 8 nucleotides align to TRBD2. CDR1 is SQVTM, CDR2 ANQGSEA, per germline. The ends lost 4 bases at V and 0 bases at J; junction bases unmatched: 7. The CDR3 is 15 residues long. CDR3 in amino acids: CSVGSGGRYQETQYF. The CDR3, as DNA: TGCAGCGTTGGGAGCGGGGGCCGGTACCAAGAGACCCAGTACTTC.

Regarding this clonotype: One base away lies a much larger clone, so this may be a sequencing read error. This chain joins TRBV4-3 and TRBJ2-1, with D possibly matching TRBD1 (6 bases). CDR3 length equals 14 residues. V dropped 4 bases and J dropped 8 bases, with 15 bases sitting between them. Germline V gene data show CDR1 as LGHNA and CDR2 as YSLEER. This CDR3 is CASSRRGRYDEQFF. The CDR3 region has the DNA TGCGCCAGCAGCCGCAGGGGTCGGTACGATGAGCAGTTCTTC.

The chain carries TRBV5-1 and TRBJ1-2; D possibly corresponds to TRBD1 (5 bases). The CDR3 spans 15 residues. Trimming took off 3 bases at V and 2 bases at J, with 14 bases between the two ends. Germline assignment: CDR1 SGHRS and CDR2 YFSETQ. Here the CDR3 DNA reads TGCGCCAGCAGCTCGTTCGATTCAGGGAACTATGGCTACACCTTC. Translated, it gives CASSSFDSGNYGYTF.

This rearrangement joins TRBV6-2 or TRBV6-3 to TRBJ1-6, with D possibly being TRBD1 (6 bases). Germline loops: CDR1 MNHEY, CDR2 SVGEGT. Deletions cut 5 bases from V and 8 bases from J, with 19 bases between. This CDR3 contains 16 residues. The CDR3 sequence is CASSPEGQPNYSPLHF. CDR3 DNA: TGTGCCAGCAGTCCGGAGGGACAACCAAACTATTCACCCCTCCACTTT.